The 15 T cell receptor beta chains reported below all come from one sample, sequenced in a study of identical twins. Via MiXCR, TCRdb re-called the 5' RACE reads, giving one row per CDR3 protein. The sample has 230,000 or so distinct CDR3 sequences, about 8% seen once. These data also formed part of another study, on yellow fever vaccine responses in identical twins.

Sequencing was performed on CD8+ T cells sorted from blood. The source of these receptors is a young woman in good health.

The V and J genes are TRBV19 and TRBJ2-1; D is undetermined. Germline CDR1 is LNHDA and CDR2 is SQIVND (reference sequence). The CDR3 contains 13 residues. Trimming cost V 3 bases and J 10 bases, with 13 bases left between them. The CDR3 loop reads CASSMGYGSEQFF. In DNA form, the CDR3 reads TGTGCCAGTAGTATGGGTTACGGATCGGAGCAGTTCTTC.

This sequence joins TRBV5-6 and TRBJ2-1; D remains ambiguous. V dropped 0 bases and J dropped 4 bases, with 8 bases sitting between them. The CDR3 spans 14 residues. Germline assignment: CDR1 SGHDT and CDR2 YYEEEE. The CDR3 loop is CASSLGVLYNEQFF. The CDR3 DNA reads as TGTGCCAGCAGCTTGGGAGTACTATACAATGAGCAGTTCTTC.

The sample holds a few counts of this clonotype. The V call is TRBV6-1, the J call TRBJ2-1; D perhaps matches TRBD2 (6 bases). The germline V gene has CDR1 MNHNS and CDR2 SASEGT. The length of the CDR3 is 14 residues. V dropped 4 bases and J dropped 6 bases, with 13 bases sitting between them. The CDR3, as DNA: TGTGCCAGCAGTGTACCGGGAGCCGGCAATGAGCAGTTCTTC. This encodes CASSVPGAGNEQFF.

The sample holds a few counts of this clonotype. The rearrangement joins TRBV12-3 or TRBV12-4 to TRBJ2-5, with a possible D match to TRBD1 (6 bases). This CDR3 spans 16 amino acids. Deletions cut 5 bases from V and 5 bases from J, with 21 bases between. The CDR3: CASSPPSQGLDETQYF. The CDR3 nucleotides read TGTGCCAGCAGTCCCCCATCCCAGGGGCTTGATGAGACCCAGTACTTC.

The chain combines TRBV7-2 with TRBJ2-7; the match to TRBD1 covers 8 bases. The CDR3 contains 15 residues. In germline, CDR1 is SGHTA, CDR2 FQGNSA. After removal of 2 bases from V and 7 bases from J, the junction contained 10 bases not matched to a gene. The CDR3 here is CASSLLTGAWGEQYF. The CDR3 bases are TGTGCCAGCAGCTTACTGACAGGGGCATGGGGGGAGCAGTACTTC.

The chain uses TRBV15 and TRBJ2-1, with D possibly being TRBD2 (5 bases). Germline V gene data show CDR1 as LNHNV and CDR2 as YYDKDF (reference sequence). V shed 3 bases and J shed 1 base, with 13 bases lying between them. The length of the CDR3 is 16 residues. The CDR3 coding sequence is TGTGCCACCAGCAGCGGGGTAGGTCAGTCCTACAATGAGCAGTTCTTC. This encodes CATSSGVGQSYNEQFF.

The genes are TRBV20-1 and TRBJ2-7; D may be TRBD1 or TRBD2 (5 bases each). The CDR3 sequence is 14 residues long. Germline lookup yields CDR1 DFQATT and CDR2 SNEGSKA (reference sequence). V gave up 1 base and J gave up 5 bases, with 15 bases separating them. The CDR3 protein is CSARVTTGGDEQYF. The CDR3 DNA reads as TGCAGTGCTAGAGTTACAACAGGAGGAGACGAGCAGTACTTC.

V usage is TRBV10-2 and J usage is TRBJ2-7, with 9 bases fitting TRBD2. V lost 3 bases, J lost 3 bases, and 15 bases stayed unmatched. CDR1 is WSHSY and CDR2 is SAAADI in the germline V gene. The CDR3 has 18 residues. CDR3 protein: CASSDWVIAGEKIYEQYF. In DNA form, the CDR3 reads TGCGCCAGCAGTGATTGGGTAATAGCGGGGGAAAAAATCTACGAGCAGTACTTC.

The CDR3 loop reads CASRMGGVVGTYGYTF. CDR3 in DNA: TGTGCCAGCAGGATGGGGGGCGTAGTCGGGACCTATGGCTACACCTTC. The chain joins TRBV27 to TRBJ1-2; tentatively, D is TRBD1 (6 bases). The length of the CDR3 is 16 residues. Trimming removed 6 bases from V and 4 bases from J, with 21 bases in between. The V gene's germline CDR1 is MNHEY and CDR2 SMNVEV (reference sequence).

Only a few counts were recorded for this clonotype. The chain combines TRBV5-6 with TRBJ2-1; 7 bases fit TRBD1. The V and J ends lost 7 bases and 9 bases, in that order; junction bases with no gene match: 7. The CDR3 extends over 12 amino acids. Germline loops: CDR1 SGHDT, CDR2 YYEEEE. CDR3 DNA sequence: TGTGCCAGCGGGACAGTGGCCAGTGAGCAGTTCTTC. Amino acid sequence: CASGTVASEQFF.

This chain uses TRBV18 with TRBJ2-3; a possible D gene is TRBD1 (6 bases). Germline V lookup: CDR1 KGHSH, CDR2 LQKENI. The CDR3 extends over 17 amino acids. V was cut by 5 bases and J by 0 bases, with 18 bases left in between. CDR3 amino acids: CASSFPADSSSTDTQYF. CDR3 nucleotides: TGTGCCAGCTCATTTCCCGCGGACAGCTCTAGCACAGATACGCAGTATTTT.

This clonotype was detected only a few times. The chain has TRBV6-2 or TRBV6-3 and TRBJ2-1; D might be TRBD1 or TRBD2, each matching 5 bases. In germline, CDR1 is MNHEY, CDR2 SVGEGT. V gave up 6 bases and J gave up 4 bases, with 19 bases separating them. The CDR3 runs 16 residues. The CDR3 here is CASRHGGIGVYNEQFF. The CDR3 nucleotides read TGTGCCAGCAGACATGGGGGAATAGGGGTGTACAATGAGCAGTTCTTC.

This clonotype was observed a handful of times. The chain recombines TRBV5-1 with TRBJ2-1, with 10 bases fitting TRBD2. Trimming took 5 bases from V and 7 from J; bases not matched to a gene: 3. The CDR3 has 13 amino acids. Germline V lookup: CDR1 SGHRS, CDR2 YFSETQ. CDR3 sequence: CASRSSGGNEQFF. In nucleotides, the CDR3 is TGCGCCAGCAGGTCTAGCGGGGGTAATGAGCAGTTCTTC.

This clonotype was picked up many times. The chain has TRBV7-9 and TRBJ2-3; D is ambiguous. The CDR3 runs 12 residues. The V end was cut by 11 bases, the J end by 2 bases, with 11 bases between. Per germline, CDR1 SEHNR and CDR2 FQNEAQ (reference sequence). The CDR3 sequence: CAHPLSTDTQYF. DNA of the CDR3: TGTGCCCACCCCCTCTCCACAGATACGCAGTATTTT.

The rearrangement links TRBV24-1 to TRBJ2-7; possibly TRBD1 or TRBD2 for D (5 bases each). CDR1 is KGHDR and CDR2 is SFDVKD in the germline V gene. The CDR3 length is 13 residues. With 4 bases removed from V and 0 bases from J, the gap between germline ends came to 6 bases. CDR3 sequence (DNA): TGTGCCACCAGTGAGGGGGTCTCCTACGAGCAGTACTTC. It translates to CATSEGVSYEQYF.